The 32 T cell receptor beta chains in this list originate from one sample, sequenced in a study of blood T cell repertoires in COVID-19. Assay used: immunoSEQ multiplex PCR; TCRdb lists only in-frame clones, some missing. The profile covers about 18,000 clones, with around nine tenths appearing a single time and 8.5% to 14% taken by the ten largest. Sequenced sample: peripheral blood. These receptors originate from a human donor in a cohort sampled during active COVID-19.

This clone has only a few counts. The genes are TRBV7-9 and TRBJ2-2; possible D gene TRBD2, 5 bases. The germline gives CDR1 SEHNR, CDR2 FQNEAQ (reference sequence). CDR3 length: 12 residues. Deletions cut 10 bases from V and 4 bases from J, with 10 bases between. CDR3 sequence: CAKLRGTGELFF. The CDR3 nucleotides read TGTGCCAAACTCCGGGGCACCGGGGAGCTGTTTTTT. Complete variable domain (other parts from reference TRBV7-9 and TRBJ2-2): DTGVSQNPRHKITKRGQNVTFRCDPISEHNRLYWYRQTLGQGPEFLTYFQNEAQLEKSRLLSDRFSAERPKGSFSTLEIQRTEQGDSAMYLCAKLRGTGELFFGEGSRLTVL.

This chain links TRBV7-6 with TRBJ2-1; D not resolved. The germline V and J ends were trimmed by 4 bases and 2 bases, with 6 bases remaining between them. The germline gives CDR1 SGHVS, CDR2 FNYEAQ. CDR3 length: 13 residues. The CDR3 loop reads CASSSTAYNEQFF. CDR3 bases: TGTGCCAGCAGCTCCACGGCCTACAATGAGCAGTTCTTC.

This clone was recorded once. The CDR3 region is CASSQMNTEAFF. CDR3 DNA: TGTGCCAGCAGTCAGATGAACACTGAAGCTTTCTTT. J is TRBJ1-1 and V is TRBV3-1 (or the pseudogene TRBV3-2); D not certain. CDR3 length: 12 amino acids. The V gene lost 6 bases and the J gene lost 0 bases, with 5 bases spanning the gap. Germline-derived CDR1 and CDR2 are LGHDT and YNNKEL (reference sequence).

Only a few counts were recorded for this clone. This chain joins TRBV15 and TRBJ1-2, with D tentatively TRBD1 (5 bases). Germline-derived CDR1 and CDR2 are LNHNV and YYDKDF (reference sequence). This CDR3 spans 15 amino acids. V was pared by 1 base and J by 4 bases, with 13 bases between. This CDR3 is CATSRGGVQGYGYTF. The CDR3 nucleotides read TGTGCCACCAGCAGAGGGGGGGTGCAGGGCTATGGCTACACCTTC.

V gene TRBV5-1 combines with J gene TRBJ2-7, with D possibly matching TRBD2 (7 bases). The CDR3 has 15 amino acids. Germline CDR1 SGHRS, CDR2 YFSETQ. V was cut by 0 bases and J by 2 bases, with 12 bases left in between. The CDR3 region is CASSLGQGRAYEQYF. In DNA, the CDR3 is TGCGCCAGCAGCTTGGGCCAGGGGAGGGCCTACGAGCAGTACTTC.

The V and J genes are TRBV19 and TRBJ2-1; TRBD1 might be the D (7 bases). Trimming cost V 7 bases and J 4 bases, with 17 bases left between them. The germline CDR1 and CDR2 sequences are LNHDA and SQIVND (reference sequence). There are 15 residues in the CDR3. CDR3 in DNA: TGTGCCAGTACCGGAGGGGGCAATTTTTACAATGAGCAGTTCTTC. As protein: CASTGGGNFYNEQFF.

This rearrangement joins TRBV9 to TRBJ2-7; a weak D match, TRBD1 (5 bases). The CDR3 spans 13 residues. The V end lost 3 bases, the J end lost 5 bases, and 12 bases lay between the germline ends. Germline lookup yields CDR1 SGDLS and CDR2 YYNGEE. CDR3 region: CASSGQGYHEQYF. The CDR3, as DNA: TGTGCCAGCAGCGGGCAGGGATACCACGAGCAGTACTTC.

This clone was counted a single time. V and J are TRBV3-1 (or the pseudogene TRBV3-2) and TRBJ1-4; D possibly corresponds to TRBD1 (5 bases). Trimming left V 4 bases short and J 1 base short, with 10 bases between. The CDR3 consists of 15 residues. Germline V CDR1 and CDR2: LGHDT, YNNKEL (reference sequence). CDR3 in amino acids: CASSPGAGTNEKLFF. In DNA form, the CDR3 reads TGTGCCAGCAGCCCTGGGGCAGGAACTAATGAAAAACTGTTTTTT.

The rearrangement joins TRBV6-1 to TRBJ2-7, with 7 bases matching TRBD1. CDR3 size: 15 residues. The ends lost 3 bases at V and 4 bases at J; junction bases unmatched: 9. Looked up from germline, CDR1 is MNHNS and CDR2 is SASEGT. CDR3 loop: CASSDPGQKGYEQYF. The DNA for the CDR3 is TGTGCCAGCAGTGACCCGGGACAGAAAGGATACGAGCAGTACTTC.

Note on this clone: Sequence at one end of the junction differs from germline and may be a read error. CDR3 amino acids: CASRLGATNEKLFF. Written as DNA, the CDR3 is TGCGCCAGCAGATTGGGAGCAACTAATGAAAAACTGTTTTTT. J is TRBJ1-4 and V is TRBV5-1; D unclear. Germline lookup yields CDR1 SGHRS and CDR2 YFSETQ. There are 14 residues in the CDR3. Together with reference TRBV5-1 and TRBJ1-4, the CDR3 gives the full variable domain: KAGVTQTPRYLIKTRGQQVTLSCSPISGHRSVSWYQQTPGQGLQFLFEYFSETQRNKGNFPGRFSGRQFSNSRSEMNVSTLELGDSALYLCASRLGATNEKLFFGSGTQLSVL.

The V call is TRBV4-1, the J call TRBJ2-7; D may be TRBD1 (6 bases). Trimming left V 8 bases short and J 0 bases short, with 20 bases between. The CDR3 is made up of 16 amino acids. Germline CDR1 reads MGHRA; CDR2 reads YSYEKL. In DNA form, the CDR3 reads TGCGCCAGCCAGGCCGCCCTCACAGGGCGCTCCTACGAGCAGTACTTC. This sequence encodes CASQAALTGRSYEQYF.

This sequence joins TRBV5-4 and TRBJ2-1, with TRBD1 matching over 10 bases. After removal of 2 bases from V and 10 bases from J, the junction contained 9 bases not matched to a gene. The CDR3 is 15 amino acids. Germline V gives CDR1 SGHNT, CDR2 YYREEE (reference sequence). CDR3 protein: CASSLGDRGGREQFF. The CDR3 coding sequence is TGTGCCAGCAGCTTAGGGGACAGGGGAGGGCGGGAGCAGTTCTTC.

CDR3 residues: CASSQGVAGASEQYF. Here the CDR3 DNA reads TGCGCCAGCAGCCAAGGGGTGGCAGGGGCGAGTGAGCAGTACTTC. The rearrangement links TRBV4-1 to TRBJ2-7; a weak D match, TRBD1 (6 bases). The CDR3 totals 15 residues. Between the trimmed V and J ends, which lost 1 base and 7 bases, there was a span of 17 bases. CDR1 and CDR2 (germline): MGHRA, YSYEKL.

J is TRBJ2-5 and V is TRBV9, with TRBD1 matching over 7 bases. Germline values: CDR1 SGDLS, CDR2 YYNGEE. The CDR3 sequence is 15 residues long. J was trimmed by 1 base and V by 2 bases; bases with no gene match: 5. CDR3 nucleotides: TGTGCCAGCAGCGTGATGACAGGGTTCCAAGAGACCCAGTACTTC. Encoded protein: CASSVMTGFQETQYF.

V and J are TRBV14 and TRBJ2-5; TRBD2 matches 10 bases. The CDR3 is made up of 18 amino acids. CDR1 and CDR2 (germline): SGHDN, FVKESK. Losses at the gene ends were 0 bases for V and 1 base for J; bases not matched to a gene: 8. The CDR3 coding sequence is TGTGCCAGCAGCCAAGAGGGGCTAGCGGGAGTGTTCCAAGAGACCCAGTACTTC. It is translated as CASSQEGLAGVFQETQYF. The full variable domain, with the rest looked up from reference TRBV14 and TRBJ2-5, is EAGVTQFPSHSVIEKGQTVTLRCDPISGHDNLYWYRRVMGKEIKFLLHFVKESKQDESGMPNNRFLAERTGGTYSTLKVQPAELEDSGVYFCASSQEGLAGVFQETQYFGPGTRLLVL.

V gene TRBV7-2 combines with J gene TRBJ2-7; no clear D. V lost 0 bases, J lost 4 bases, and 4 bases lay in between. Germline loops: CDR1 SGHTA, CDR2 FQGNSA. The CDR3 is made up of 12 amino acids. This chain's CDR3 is CASSLAEYEQYF. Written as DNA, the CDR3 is TGTGCCAGCAGCTTAGCCGAGTACGAGCAGTACTTC.

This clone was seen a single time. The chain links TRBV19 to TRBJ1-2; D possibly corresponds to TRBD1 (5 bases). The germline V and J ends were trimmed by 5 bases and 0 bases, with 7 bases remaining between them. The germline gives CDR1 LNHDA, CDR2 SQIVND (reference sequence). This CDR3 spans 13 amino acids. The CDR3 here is CASSPTANYGYTF. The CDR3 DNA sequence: TGTGCCAGTAGTCCGACAGCTAACTATGGCTACACCTTC.

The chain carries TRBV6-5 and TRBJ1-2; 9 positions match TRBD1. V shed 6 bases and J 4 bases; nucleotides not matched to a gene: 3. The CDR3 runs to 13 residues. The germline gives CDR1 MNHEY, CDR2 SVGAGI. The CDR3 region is CASSGTGTYGYTF. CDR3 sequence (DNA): TGTGCCAGCAGCGGGACAGGGACCTATGGCTACACCTTC.

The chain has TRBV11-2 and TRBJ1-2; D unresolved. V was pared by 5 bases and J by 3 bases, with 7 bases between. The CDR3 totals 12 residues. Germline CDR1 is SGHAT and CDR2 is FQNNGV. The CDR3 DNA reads TGTGCCAGCAGCCCCACGGACTATGGCTACACCTTC. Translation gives CASSPTDYGYTF.

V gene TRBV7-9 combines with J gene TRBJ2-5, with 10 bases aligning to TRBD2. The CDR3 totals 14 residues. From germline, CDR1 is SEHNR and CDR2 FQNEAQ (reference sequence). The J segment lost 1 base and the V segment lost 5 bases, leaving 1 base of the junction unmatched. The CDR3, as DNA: TGTGCCAGCAGCCGACTAGCGGGCCAAGAGACCCAGTACTTC. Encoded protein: CASSRLAGQETQYF.

CDR3 sequence reads: CASSISGPRRSNSPLHF. The CDR3 region has the DNA TGTGCCAGTAGTATATCTGGCCCTCGGCGGAGTAATTCACCCCTCCACTTT. The J gene is TRBJ1-6, the V gene TRBV19; D not resolved. The CDR3 totals 17 residues. CDR1 and CDR2 from the germline V gene are LNHDA and SQIVND (reference sequence). V lost 2 bases, J lost 6 bases, and 17 bases lay in between.

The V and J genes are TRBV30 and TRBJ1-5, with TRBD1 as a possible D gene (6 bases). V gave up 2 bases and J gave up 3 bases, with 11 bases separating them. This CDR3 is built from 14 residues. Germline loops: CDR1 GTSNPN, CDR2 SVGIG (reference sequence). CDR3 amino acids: CAWSHPGDNQPQHF. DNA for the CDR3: TGTGCCTGGAGTCACCCAGGGGACAATCAGCCCCAGCATTTT. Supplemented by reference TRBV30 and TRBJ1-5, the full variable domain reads SQTIHQWPATLVQPVGSPLSLECTVEGTSNPNLYWYRQAAGRGLQLLFYSVGIGQISSEVPQNLSASRPQDRQFILSSKKLLLSDSGFYLCAWSHPGDNQPQHFGDGTRLSIL.

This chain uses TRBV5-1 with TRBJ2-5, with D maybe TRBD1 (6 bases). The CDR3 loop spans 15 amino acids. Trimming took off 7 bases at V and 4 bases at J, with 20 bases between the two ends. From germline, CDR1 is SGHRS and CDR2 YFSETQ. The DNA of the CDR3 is TGCGCCAGCTCCCTAACAGGGCTAGGGGGAGAGACCCAGTACTTC. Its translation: CASSLTGLGGETQYF.

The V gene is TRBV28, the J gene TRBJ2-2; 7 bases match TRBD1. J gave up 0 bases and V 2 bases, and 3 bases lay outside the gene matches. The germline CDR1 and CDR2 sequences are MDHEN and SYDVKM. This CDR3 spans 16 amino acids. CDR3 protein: CASSLIGTANTGELFF. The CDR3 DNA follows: TGTGCCAGCAGTTTAATAGGGACAGCGAACACCGGGGAGCTGTTTTTT. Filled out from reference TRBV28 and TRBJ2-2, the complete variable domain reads DVKVTQSSRYLVKRTGEKVFLECVQDMDHENMFWYRQDPGLGLRLIYFSYDVKMKEKGDIPEGYSVSREKKERFSLILESASTNQTSMYLCASSLIGTANTGELFFGEGSRLTVL.

The CDR3 loop reads CASSSNYRVASGDTQYF. As DNA, the CDR3 is TGCGCCAGCAGCTCCAACTACAGGGTCGCATCAGGAGATACGCAGTATTTT. This sequence joins TRBV5-1 and TRBJ2-3; D may be TRBD1 (6 bases). This CDR3 has 17 residues. V dropped 3 bases and J dropped 5 bases, with 22 bases sitting between them. Per germline, CDR1 SGHRS and CDR2 YFSETQ. The whole variable domain, filled in from reference TRBV5-1 and TRBJ2-3, reads KAGVTQTPRYLIKTRGQQVTLSCSPISGHRSVSWYQQTPGQGLQFLFEYFSETQRNKGNFPGRFSGRQFSNSRSEMNVSTLELGDSALYLCASSSNYRVASGDTQYFGPGTRLTVL.

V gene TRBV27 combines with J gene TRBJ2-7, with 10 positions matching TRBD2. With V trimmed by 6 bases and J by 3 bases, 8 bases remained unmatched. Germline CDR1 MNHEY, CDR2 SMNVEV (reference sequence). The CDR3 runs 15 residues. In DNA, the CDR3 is TGTGCCAGCAGATGGCAGCGGGAGGGCCGCTACGAGCAGTACTTC. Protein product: CASRWQREGRYEQYF.

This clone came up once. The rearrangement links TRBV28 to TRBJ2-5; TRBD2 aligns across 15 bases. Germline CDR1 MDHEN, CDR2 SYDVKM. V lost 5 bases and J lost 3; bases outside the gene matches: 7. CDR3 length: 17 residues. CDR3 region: CASSREGLAGGEETQYF. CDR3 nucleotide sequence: TGTGCCAGCAGTCGCGAAGGACTAGCGGGGGGGGAAGAGACCCAGTACTTC. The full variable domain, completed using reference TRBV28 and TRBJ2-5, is DVKVTQSSRYLVKRTGEKVFLECVQDMDHENMFWYRQDPGLGLRLIYFSYDVKMKEKGDIPEGYSVSREKKERFSLILESASTNQTSMYLCASSREGLAGGEETQYFGPGTRLLVL.

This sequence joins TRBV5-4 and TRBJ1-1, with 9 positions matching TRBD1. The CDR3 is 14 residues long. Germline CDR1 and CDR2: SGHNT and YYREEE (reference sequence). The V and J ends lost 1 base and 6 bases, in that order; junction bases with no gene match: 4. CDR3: CASSLSDRGAEAFF. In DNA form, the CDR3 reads TGTGCCAGCAGCTTGTCTGACAGGGGGGCTGAAGCTTTCTTT.

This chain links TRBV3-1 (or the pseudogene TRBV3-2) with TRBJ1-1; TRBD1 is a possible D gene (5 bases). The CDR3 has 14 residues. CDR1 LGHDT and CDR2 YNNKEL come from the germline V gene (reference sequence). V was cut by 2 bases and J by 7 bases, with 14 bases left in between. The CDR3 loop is CASSQTGGRSEAFF. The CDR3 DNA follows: TGTGCCAGCAGCCAAACGGGGGGACGCAGTGAAGCTTTCTTT.

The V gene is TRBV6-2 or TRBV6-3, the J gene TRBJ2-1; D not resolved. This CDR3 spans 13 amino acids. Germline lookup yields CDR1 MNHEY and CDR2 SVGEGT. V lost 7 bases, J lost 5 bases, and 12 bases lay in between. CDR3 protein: CASNPGWNNEQFF. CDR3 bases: TGTGCCAGCAACCCGGGCTGGAACAATGAGCAGTTCTTC.

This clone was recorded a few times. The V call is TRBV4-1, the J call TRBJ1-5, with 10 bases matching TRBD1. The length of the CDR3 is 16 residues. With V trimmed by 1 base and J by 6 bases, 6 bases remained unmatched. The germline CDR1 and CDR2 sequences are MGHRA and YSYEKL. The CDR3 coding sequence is TGCGCCAGCAGCCAAGCTGAGACAGGGGGCACTCAGCCCCAGCATTTT. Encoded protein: CASSQAETGGTQPQHF.

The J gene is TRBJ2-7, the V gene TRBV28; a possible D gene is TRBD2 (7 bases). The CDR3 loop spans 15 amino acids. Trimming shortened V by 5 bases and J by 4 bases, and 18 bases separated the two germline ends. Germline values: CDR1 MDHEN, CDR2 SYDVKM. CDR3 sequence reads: CASSDGGGAGYEQYF. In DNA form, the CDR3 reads TGTGCCAGCAGTGATGGGGGGGGCGCTGGGTACGAGCAGTACTTC.